The 29 T cell receptor beta chains in this list originate from one sample, sequenced in a study of T-cell memory formation after mild COVID-19. MiXCR, run by TCRdb on the 5' RACE reads, gives a single entry per CDR3 protein. The data contain 190,000 or so distinct CDR3 sequences, about 11% of them singletons. Material for sequencing was PBMCs or a T cell subset sorted from them (not recorded which). The receptors shown here come from a man aged 18-30 years who had mild COVID-19 (a few samples of this study predate the infection). Cell type and time point are not known.

A few counts support this clonotype. In DNA form, the CDR3 reads TGTGCCAGCAGCCAGGCTCAGGGGACCGAGCAGTACGTC. As protein: CASSQAQGTEQYV. V usage is TRBV3-1 and J usage is TRBJ2-7; D might be TRBD1 (6 bases). Per the germline V gene, CDR1 is LGHDT and CDR2 is YNNKEL (reference sequence). Trimming removed 3 bases at V and 6 bases at J, with 12 bases between. The CDR3 is 13 residues long.

This clonotype has a count of ten or more. This rearrangement joins TRBV7-2 to TRBJ1-1, with 9 bases matching TRBD1. V was clipped by 4 bases and J by 5 bases; unmatched bases: 5. CDR1 and CDR2 from the germline V gene are SGHTA and FQGNSA. The CDR3 is made up of 14 amino acids. CDR3 amino acids: CASSSGQGWTEAFF. CDR3 sequence (DNA): TGTGCCAGCAGCTCGGGACAGGGATGGACTGAAGCTTTCTTT.

The rearrangement uses TRBV6-1 and TRBJ2-3; TRBD2 matches at 10 bases. The J segment lost 2 bases and the V segment lost 8 bases, leaving 7 bases of the junction unmatched. The CDR3 is made up of 15 amino acids. Germline CDR1 reads MNHNS; CDR2 reads SASEGT. The CDR3 bases are TGTGCCAGCGGGGGACTAGCGTTACACACAGATACGCAGTATTTT. It yields the protein CASGGLALHTDTQYF.

This sequence joins TRBV6-6 and TRBJ1-2; possibly TRBD1 for D (6 bases). Germline assignment: CDR1 MNHNY and CDR2 SVGAGI (reference sequence). The CDR3 consists of 13 residues. V shed 2 bases and J shed 4 bases, with 8 bases lying between them. The CDR3: CASSYGTPYGYTF. CDR3 DNA: TGTGCCAGCAGTTACGGGACACCCTATGGCTACACCTTC.

The chain carries TRBV29-1 and TRBJ2-7; 12 bases fit TRBD2. The CDR3 sequence is 14 residues long. The germline CDR1 and CDR2 sequences are SQVTM and ANQGSEA. Trimming at V came to 7 bases and at J to 9 bases, leaving 13 bases not matched to a gene. In nucleotides, the CDR3 is TGCAGCGCTCAAGAGTCTAGCGGGGGGGTTGTGCAGTACGTC. This translates into CSAQESSGGVVQYV.

The table lists this clonotype with a few counts. V is TRBV7-3 and J is TRBJ1-3; 7 nucleotides match TRBD1. Germline V gene lookup returns CDR1 SGHTA and CDR2 FQGTGA. V gave up 2 bases and J gave up 8 bases; unmatched junction bases: 6. This CDR3 has 14 residues. CDR3: CASSLGGGGDTIYF. The CDR3 coding sequence is TGTGCCAGCAGCTTAGGAGGGGGCGGGGACACCATATATTTT.

The chain carries TRBV6-5 and TRBJ1-1; D may be TRBD1 (6 bases). The CDR3 totals 15 residues. The germline V and J ends were trimmed by 0 bases and 4 bases, with 12 bases remaining between them. The V gene's germline CDR1 is MNHEY and CDR2 SVGAGI. CDR3 sequence reads: CASSYSGTTTTEAFF. DNA for the CDR3: TGTGCCAGCAGTTACTCGGGGACAACGACCACTGAAGCTTTCTTT.

This clonotype was seen a few times. The V and J genes are TRBV2 and TRBJ2-2; TRBD1 agrees at 8 bases. The germline V gene encodes CDR1 SNHLY and CDR2 FYNNEI. The V and J ends lost 5 bases and 8 bases, in that order; junction bases with no gene match: 7. The CDR3 is 14 residues long. The CDR3 region has the DNA TGTGCCAGCAGTCCGGACAGGGCTCTTGGGGAGCTGTTTTTT. Its translation is CASSPDRALGELFF.

The rearrangement uses TRBV20-1 and TRBJ2-6; 7 nucleotides match TRBD1. The J segment lost 0 bases and the V segment lost 6 bases, leaving 14 bases of the junction unmatched. From germline, CDR1 is DFQATT and CDR2 SNEGSKA (reference sequence). CDR3 length equals 18 residues. CDR3 DNA: TGCAGTGCCCCTACTCGACAGGGCTCCAGCTCTGGGGCCAACGTCCTGACTTTC. Protein sequence: CSAPTRQGSSSGANVLTF.

J is TRBJ2-3 and V is TRBV7-2; D not certain. Germline V gives CDR1 SGHTA, CDR2 FQGNSA. V was pared by 4 bases and J by 2 bases, with 7 bases between. The CDR3 runs to 13 residues. DNA of the CDR3: TGTGCCAGCAGCTCATCTACCACAGATACGCAGTATTTT. Translated, it gives CASSSSTTDTQYF.

V usage is TRBV4-2 and J usage is TRBJ2-3; D gene unclear. CDR1 LGHNA and CDR2 YNFKEQ come from the germline V gene. This CDR3 region has 14 residues. The V end lost 0 bases, the J end lost 6 bases, and 10 bases lay between the germline ends. CDR3 nucleotide sequence: TGTGCCAGCAGCCAAGATTCAGGCCGCGATACGCAGTATTTT. Encoded protein: CASSQDSGRDTQYF.

The J gene is TRBJ2-5, the V gene TRBV5-1; 9 nucleotides match TRBD1. Unmatched junction bases numbered 8, after V lost 3 bases and J lost 2 bases. Germline V gene data show CDR1 as SGHRS and CDR2 as YFSETQ. The CDR3 runs to 16 residues. This chain's CDR3 is CASSWDPGTGQETQYF. The CDR3 DNA follows: TGCGCCAGCAGCTGGGACCCTGGGACAGGGCAAGAGACCCAGTACTTC.

This clonotype was picked up many times. The chain combines TRBV20-1 with TRBJ1-3; no firm D call. Germline CDR1 DFQATT, CDR2 SNEGSKA (reference sequence). The V gene lost 5 bases and the J gene lost 0 bases, with 11 bases spanning the gap. The CDR3 runs to 14 residues. CDR3 loop: CSAQRRSSGNTIYF. The DNA of the CDR3 is TGCAGTGCTCAGAGGCGAAGCTCTGGAAACACCATATATTTT.

This clonotype was found a few times. This chain joins TRBV5-1 and TRBJ1-1; the D is unclear. V lost 0 bases, J lost 8 bases, and 11 bases lay in between. The germline gives CDR1 SGHRS, CDR2 YFSETQ. The CDR3 totals 13 residues. The CDR3 bases are TGCGCCAGCAGCTTGGAAGGCGAGGGCGAAGCTTTCTTT. This encodes CASSLEGEGEAFF. Using reference TRBV5-1 and TRBJ1-1 for the parts outside the CDR3, the full variable domain is KAGVTQTPRYLIKTRGQQVTLSCSPISGHRSVSWYQQTPGQGLQFLFEYFSETQRNKGNFPGRFSGRQFSNSRSEMNVSTLELGDSALYLCASSLEGEGEAFFGQGTRLTVV.

There are many counts of this clonotype. The CDR3 DNA is TGTGCCAGCAGTCCGATGACGCAAGTGAACACTGAAGCTTTCTTT. This encodes CASSPMTQVNTEAFF. The chain couples TRBV12-3 or TRBV12-4 to TRBJ1-1; D call uncertain. CDR3 size: 15 residues. V shed 5 bases and J shed 0 bases, with 13 bases lying between them.

This chain connects TRBV5-6 to TRBJ2-3, with D uncertain. This CDR3 is 14 amino acids long. Germline CDR1 is SGHDT and CDR2 is YYEEEE. Between the trimmed V and J ends, which lost 4 bases and 3 bases, there was a span of 12 bases. The CDR3 DNA follows: TGTGCCAGCAGCATTGAGCCCGGGACAGATACGCAGTATTTT. Translating gives CASSIEPGTDTQYF.

The gene calls are TRBV24-1 and TRBJ2-1; 15 bases align to TRBD2. Germline V gene sequence: CDR1 KGHDR, CDR2 SFDVKD. This CDR3 region has 16 residues. Trimming cost V 4 bases and J 8 bases; bases outside gene matches: 5. This CDR3 is CATSDPGTSGGYEQFF. The CDR3 DNA reads as TGTGCCACCAGTGACCCAGGGACTAGCGGGGGGTATGAGCAGTTCTTC.

This clonotype was seen a few times. The chain recombines TRBV19 with TRBJ2-2, with D possibly being TRBD2 (6 bases). V was pared by 5 bases and J by 2 bases, with 9 bases between. Germline V gives CDR1 LNHDA, CDR2 SQIVND (reference sequence). This CDR3 comprises 14 residues. The CDR3 DNA follows: TGTGCCAGTAGTCGGCGGGGTAACACCGGGGAGCTGTTTTTT. Its translation: CASSRRGNTGELFF.

This clonotype was picked up many times. V and J are TRBV7-2 and TRBJ1-1; D not certain. The length of the CDR3 is 13 residues. Germline CDR1 and CDR2: SGHTA and FQGNSA. Trimming cost V 5 bases and J 1 base, with 8 bases left between them. The CDR3 DNA follows: TGTGCCAGCAGCCTATATTCGAACACTGAAGCTTTCTTT. Translation: CASSLYSNTEAFF.

V is TRBV4-3 and J is TRBJ2-3, with a tentative D call TRBD1 (6 bases). V was cut by 0 bases and J by 4 bases, with 11 bases left in between. The CDR3 is 15 residues long. CDR1 LGHNA and CDR2 YSLEER come from the germline V gene. The CDR3 spells CASSQDRGFADTQYF. The CDR3 coding sequence is TGCGCCAGCAGCCAAGACAGGGGTTTTGCAGATACGCAGTATTTT.

This clonotype was picked up many times. This chain's CDR3 is CASRRQGDIQYF. The CDR3 coding sequence is TGTGCCAGCAGACGACAGGGGGACATTCAGTACTTC. The chain links TRBV28 to TRBJ2-4, with TRBD1 matching 9 bases. CDR1 is MDHEN, CDR2 SYDVKM, per germline. There are 12 residues in the CDR3. V was pared by 6 bases and J by 8 bases, with 2 bases of the junction left unmatched.

V gene TRBV2 combines with J gene TRBJ1-6; D might be TRBD1 (5 bases). Germline CDR1 SNHLY, CDR2 FYNNEI. With 2 bases removed from V and 7 bases from J, the gap between germline ends came to 9 bases. This CDR3 comprises 14 residues. The CDR3 reads CASSEQGGNSPLHF. CDR3 in DNA: TGTGCCAGCAGTGAACAGGGAGGAAATTCACCCCTCCACTTT.

The chain is built from TRBV19 and TRBJ2-3, with D possibly being TRBD2 (5 bases). Germline V lookup: CDR1 LNHDA, CDR2 SQIVND (reference sequence). The CDR3 totals 14 residues. With 2 bases removed from V and 1 base from J, the gap between germline ends came to 7 bases. This chain's CDR3 is CASSIRTGTDTQYF. The CDR3 DNA sequence: TGTGCCAGTAGTATAAGGACTGGCACAGATACGCAGTATTTT. The full variable domain, rest sourced from reference TRBV19 and TRBJ2-3, is DGGITQSPKYLFRKEGQNVTLSCEQNLNHDAMYWYRQDPGQGLRLIYYSQIVNDFQKGDIAEGYSVSREKKESFPLTVTSAQKNPTAFYLCASSIRTGTDTQYFGPGTRLTVL.

A few counts support this clonotype. The J gene is TRBJ2-5, the V gene TRBV7-6; the D gene is possibly TRBD2 (6 bases). Trimming cost V 5 bases and J 5 bases, with 18 bases left between them. There are 15 residues in the CDR3. Germline lookup yields CDR1 SGHVS and CDR2 FNYEAQ. The CDR3 nucleotides are TGTGCCAGCAGCCCCGGCCAAGGACGGGGGGAGACCCAGTACTTC. Protein: CASSPGQGRGETQYF.

This clonotype was counted a few times. The V and J genes are TRBV7-2 and TRBJ1-1, with 7 positions matching TRBD1. The V gene's germline CDR1 is SGHTA and CDR2 FQGNSA. Unmatched junction bases numbered 15, after V lost 5 bases and J lost 3 bases. The CDR3 runs 17 residues. The CDR3 region is CASSVSSGTVLDTEAFF. DNA of the CDR3: TGTGCCAGCAGCGTCTCATCCGGGACAGTCCTTGACACTGAAGCTTTCTTT.

This clonotype showed up just a few times. The rearrangement joins TRBV9 to TRBJ1-3; tentatively, D is TRBD1 (5 bases). CDR1 SGDLS and CDR2 YYNGEE come from the germline V gene. CDR3 length: 18 residues. The V and J ends lost 0 bases and 0 bases respectively, with 16 bases between them. CDR3 coding DNA: TGTGCCAGCAGCGTAGGAGGGCGACAGACGTACTCTGGAAACACCATATATTTT. As protein: CASSVGGRQTYSGNTIYF.

V usage is TRBV5-5 and J usage is TRBJ1-1, with D unresolved. Germline V gene sequence: CDR1 SGHKS, CDR2 YYEKEE (reference sequence). The CDR3 contains 14 residues. V lost 0 bases and J 4 bases, leaving 10 bases between the germline ends. The CDR3 nucleotides are TGTGCCAGCAGCTTGGAGGCCTGGGGCACTGAAGCTTTCTTT. It translates to CASSLEAWGTEAFF.

V gene TRBV2 combines with J gene TRBJ1-1; tentative D call: TRBD1 (5 bases). Germline V gene data show CDR1 as SNHLY and CDR2 as FYNNEI. CDR3 size: 14 residues. The germline V and J ends were trimmed by 7 bases and 0 bases, with 12 bases remaining between them. DNA of the CDR3: TGTGCCAGCACATCAGGGACGATGAACACTGAAGCTTTCTTT. Protein product: CASTSGTMNTEAFF.

This chain uses TRBV5-1 with TRBJ1-4; D gene unclear. The CDR3 consists of 13 residues. Between the trimmed V and J ends, which lost 4 bases and 5 bases, there was a span of 9 bases. In germline, CDR1 is SGHRS, CDR2 YFSETQ. The CDR3 protein is CASSAKRNEKLFF. The CDR3 nucleotides read TGCGCCAGCAGCGCCAAGAGAAATGAAAAACTGTTTTTT. The variable domain in full, completed from reference TRBV5-1 and TRBJ1-4, reads KAGVTQTPRYLIKTRGQQVTLSCSPISGHRSVSWYQQTPGQGLQFLFEYFSETQRNKGNFPGRFSGRQFSNSRSEMNVSTLELGDSALYLCASSAKRNEKLFFGSGTQLSVL.